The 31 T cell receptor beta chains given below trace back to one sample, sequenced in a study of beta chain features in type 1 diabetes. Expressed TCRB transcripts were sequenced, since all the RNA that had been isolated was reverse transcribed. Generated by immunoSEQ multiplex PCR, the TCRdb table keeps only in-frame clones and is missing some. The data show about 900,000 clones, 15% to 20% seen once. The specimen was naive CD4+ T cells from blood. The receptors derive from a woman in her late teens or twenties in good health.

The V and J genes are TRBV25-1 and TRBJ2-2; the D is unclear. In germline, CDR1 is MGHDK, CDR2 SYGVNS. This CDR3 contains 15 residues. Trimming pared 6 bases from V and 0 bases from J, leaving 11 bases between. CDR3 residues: CASRSAPPNTGELFF. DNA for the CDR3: TGTGCCAGCAGAAGTGCTCCTCCGAACACCGGGGAGCTGTTTTTT.

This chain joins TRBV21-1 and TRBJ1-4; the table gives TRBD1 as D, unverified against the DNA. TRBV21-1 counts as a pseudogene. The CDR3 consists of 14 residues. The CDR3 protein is CASSKCPRGEKLFF. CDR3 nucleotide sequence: TGTGCCAGCAGCAAGTGCCCAAGGGGTGAAAAACTGTTTTTT.

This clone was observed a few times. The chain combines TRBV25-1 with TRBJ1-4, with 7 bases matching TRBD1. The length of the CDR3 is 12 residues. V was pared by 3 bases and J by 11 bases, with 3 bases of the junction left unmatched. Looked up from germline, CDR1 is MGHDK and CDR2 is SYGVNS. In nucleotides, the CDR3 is TGTGCCAGCAGTGACGACAGGGCGAAACTGTTTTTT. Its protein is CASSDDRAKLFF.

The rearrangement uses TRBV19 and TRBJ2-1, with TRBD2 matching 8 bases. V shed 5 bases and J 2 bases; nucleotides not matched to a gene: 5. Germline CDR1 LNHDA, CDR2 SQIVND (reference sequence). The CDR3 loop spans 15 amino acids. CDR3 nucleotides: TGTGCCAGTAGTGAGCGGGGGATCCCCTACAATGAGCAGTTCTTC. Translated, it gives CASSERGIPYNEQFF.

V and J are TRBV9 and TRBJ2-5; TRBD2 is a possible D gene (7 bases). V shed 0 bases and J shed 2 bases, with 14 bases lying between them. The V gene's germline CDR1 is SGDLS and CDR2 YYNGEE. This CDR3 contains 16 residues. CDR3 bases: TGTGCCAGCAGCGTAGAGGTTAGGGGGGGACAAGAGACCCAGTACTTC. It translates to CASSVEVRGGQETQYF.

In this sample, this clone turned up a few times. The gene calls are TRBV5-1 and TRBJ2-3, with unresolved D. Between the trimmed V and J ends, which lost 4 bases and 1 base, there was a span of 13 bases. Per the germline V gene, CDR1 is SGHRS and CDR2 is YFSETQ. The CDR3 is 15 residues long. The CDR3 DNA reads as TGCGCCAGCAGCCCCAACCAAATCCGCACAGATACGCAGTATTTT. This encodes CASSPNQIRTDTQYF. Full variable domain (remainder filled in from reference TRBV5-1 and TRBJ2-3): KAGVTQTPRYLIKTRGQQVTLSCSPISGHRSVSWYQQTPGQGLQFLFEYFSETQRNKGNFPGRFSGRQFSNSRSEMNVSTLELGDSALYLCASSPNQIRTDTQYFGPGTRLTVL.

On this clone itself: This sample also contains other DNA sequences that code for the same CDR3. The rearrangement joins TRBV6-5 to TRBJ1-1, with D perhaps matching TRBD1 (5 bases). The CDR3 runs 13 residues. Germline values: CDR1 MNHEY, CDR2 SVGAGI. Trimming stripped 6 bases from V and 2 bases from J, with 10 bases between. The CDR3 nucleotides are TGTGCCAGCAGGCGGGGACCAAACACTGAAGCTTTCTTT. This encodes CASRRGPNTEAFF.

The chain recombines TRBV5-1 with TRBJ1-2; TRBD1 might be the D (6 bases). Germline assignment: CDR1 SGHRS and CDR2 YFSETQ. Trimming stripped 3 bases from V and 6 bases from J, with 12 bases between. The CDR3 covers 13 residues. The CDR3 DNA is TGCGCCAGCAGCTACCCACAGGGAGATGGCTACACCTTC. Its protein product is CASSYPQGDGYTF.

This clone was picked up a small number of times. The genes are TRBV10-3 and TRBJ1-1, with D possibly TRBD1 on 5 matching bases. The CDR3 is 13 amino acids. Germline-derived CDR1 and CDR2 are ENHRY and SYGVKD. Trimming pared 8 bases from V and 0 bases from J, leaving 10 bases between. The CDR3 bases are TGTGCCATCCAACAGGATTTGAACACTGAAGCTTTCTTT. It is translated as CAIQQDLNTEAFF.

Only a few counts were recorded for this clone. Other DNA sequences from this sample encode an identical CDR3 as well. CDR3 sequence reads: CASSLVSGTTYEQYF. The CDR3 nucleotides read TGCGCCAGCAGCTTGGTTAGCGGGACTACCTACGAGCAGTACTTC. The chain links TRBV5-1 to TRBJ2-7; 8 bases fit TRBD2. V lost 0 bases and J lost 2; bases outside the gene matches: 4. This CDR3 spans 15 amino acids. Germline loops: CDR1 SGHRS, CDR2 YFSETQ.

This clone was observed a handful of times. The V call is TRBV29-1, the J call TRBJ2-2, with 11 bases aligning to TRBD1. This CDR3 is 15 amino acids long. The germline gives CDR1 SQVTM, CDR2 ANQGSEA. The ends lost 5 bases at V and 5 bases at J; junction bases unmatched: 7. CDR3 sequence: CSVWTGGAATGELFF. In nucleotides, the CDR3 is TGCAGCGTTTGGACAGGGGGCGCGGCGACCGGGGAGCTGTTTTTT.

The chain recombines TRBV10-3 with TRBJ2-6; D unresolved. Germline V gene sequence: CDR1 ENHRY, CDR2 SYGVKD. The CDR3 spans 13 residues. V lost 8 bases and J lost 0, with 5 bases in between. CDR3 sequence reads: CAISASGANVLTF. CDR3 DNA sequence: TGTGCCATCTCGGCCTCTGGGGCCAACGTCCTGACTTTC.

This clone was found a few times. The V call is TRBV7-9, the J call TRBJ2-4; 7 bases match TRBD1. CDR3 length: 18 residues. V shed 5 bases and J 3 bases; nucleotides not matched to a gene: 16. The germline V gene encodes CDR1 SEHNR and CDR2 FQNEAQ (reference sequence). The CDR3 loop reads CASSQDSTGVLGKNIQYF. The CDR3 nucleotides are TGTGCCAGCAGCCAAGACTCCACAGGGGTGCTTGGCAAAAACATTCAGTACTTC.

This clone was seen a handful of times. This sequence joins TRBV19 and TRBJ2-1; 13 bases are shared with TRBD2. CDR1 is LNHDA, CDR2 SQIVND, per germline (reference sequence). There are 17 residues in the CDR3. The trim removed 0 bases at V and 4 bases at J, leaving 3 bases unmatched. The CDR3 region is CASSIDLGLAGYNEQFF. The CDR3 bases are TGTGCCAGTAGTATAGATTTGGGACTAGCGGGATACAATGAGCAGTTCTTC.

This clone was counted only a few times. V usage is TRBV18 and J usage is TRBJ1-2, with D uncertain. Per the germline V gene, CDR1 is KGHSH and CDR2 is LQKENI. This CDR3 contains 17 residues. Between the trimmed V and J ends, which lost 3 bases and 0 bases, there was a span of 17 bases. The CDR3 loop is CASSPLLTEKPNYGYTF. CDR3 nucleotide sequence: TGTGCCAGCTCACCCTTACTCACCGAGAAACCTAACTATGGCTACACCTTC.

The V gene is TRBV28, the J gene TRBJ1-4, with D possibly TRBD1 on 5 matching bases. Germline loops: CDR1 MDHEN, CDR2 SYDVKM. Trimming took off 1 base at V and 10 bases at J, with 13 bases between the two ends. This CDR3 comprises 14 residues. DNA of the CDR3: TGTGCCAGCAGTTTATCGCAGGGTCAAGGAAAACTGTTTTTT. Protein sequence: CASSLSQGQGKLFF.

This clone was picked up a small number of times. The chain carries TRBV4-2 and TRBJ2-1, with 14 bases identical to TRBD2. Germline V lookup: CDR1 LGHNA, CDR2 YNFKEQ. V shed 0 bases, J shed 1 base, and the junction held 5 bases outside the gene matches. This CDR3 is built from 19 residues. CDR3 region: CASSQEGLAGGWSYNEQFF. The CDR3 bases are TGTGCCAGCAGCCAAGAAGGACTAGCGGGGGGCTGGTCCTACAATGAGCAGTTCTTC.

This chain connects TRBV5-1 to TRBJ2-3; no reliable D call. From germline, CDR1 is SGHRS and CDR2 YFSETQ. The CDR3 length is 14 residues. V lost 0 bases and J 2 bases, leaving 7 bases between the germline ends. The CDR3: CASSLVSFTDTQYF. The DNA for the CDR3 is TGCGCCAGCAGCTTGGTTTCTTTCACAGATACGCAGTATTTT.

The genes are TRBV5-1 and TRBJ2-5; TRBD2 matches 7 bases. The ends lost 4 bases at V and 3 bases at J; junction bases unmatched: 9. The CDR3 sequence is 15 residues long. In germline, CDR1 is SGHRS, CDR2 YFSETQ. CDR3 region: CASSQVGGDEETQYF. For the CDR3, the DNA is TGCGCCAGCAGCCAAGTTGGGGGGGATGAAGAGACCCAGTACTTC.

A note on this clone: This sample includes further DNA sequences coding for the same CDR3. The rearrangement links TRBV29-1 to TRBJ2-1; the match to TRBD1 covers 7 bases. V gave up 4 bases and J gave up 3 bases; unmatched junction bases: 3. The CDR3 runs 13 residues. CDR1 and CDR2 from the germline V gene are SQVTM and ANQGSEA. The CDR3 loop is CSVGQGSYNEQFF. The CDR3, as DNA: TGCAGCGTTGGACAGGGCAGCTACAATGAGCAGTTCTTC.

The CDR3 nucleotides are TGTGCCAGCACGGGCGGGAATGAGCAGTTCTTC. It yields the protein CASTGGNEQFF. J is TRBJ2-1 and V is TRBV6-6, with D tentatively TRBD2 (5 bases). The V end lost 7 bases, the J end lost 7 bases, and 8 bases lay between the germline ends. CDR1 and CDR2 (germline): MNHNY, SVGAGI (reference sequence). This CDR3 region has 11 residues.

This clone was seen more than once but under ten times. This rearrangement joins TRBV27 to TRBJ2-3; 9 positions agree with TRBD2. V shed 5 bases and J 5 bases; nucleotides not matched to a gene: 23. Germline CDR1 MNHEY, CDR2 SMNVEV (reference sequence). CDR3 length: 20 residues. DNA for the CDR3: TGTGCCAGCAGTAAACACCGGGGGACTAGCACAAGGGGGGCCGAAGATACGCAGTATTTT. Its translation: CASSKHRGTSTRGAEDTQYF.

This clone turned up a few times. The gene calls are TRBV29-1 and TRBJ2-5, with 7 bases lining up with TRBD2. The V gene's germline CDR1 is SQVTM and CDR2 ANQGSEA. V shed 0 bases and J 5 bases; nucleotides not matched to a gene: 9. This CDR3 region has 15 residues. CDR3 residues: CSVEDPVLRGETQYF. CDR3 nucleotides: TGCAGCGTTGAAGATCCGGTCTTGCGGGGGGAGACCCAGTACTTC.

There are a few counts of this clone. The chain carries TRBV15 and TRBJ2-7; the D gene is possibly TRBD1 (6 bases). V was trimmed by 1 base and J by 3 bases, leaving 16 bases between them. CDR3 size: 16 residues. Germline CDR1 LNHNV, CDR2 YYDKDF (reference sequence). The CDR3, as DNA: TGTGCCACCAGCAGAGGTGAGGACAGATACGGCTACGAGCAGTACTTC. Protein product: CATSRGEDRYGYEQYF.

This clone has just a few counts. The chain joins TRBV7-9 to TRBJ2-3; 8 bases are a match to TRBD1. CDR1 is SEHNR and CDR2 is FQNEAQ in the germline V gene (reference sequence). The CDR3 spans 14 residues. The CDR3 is CAISRQGAADTQYF. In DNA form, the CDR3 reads TGTGCTATATCAAGGCAGGGGGCGGCAGATACGCAGTATTTT.

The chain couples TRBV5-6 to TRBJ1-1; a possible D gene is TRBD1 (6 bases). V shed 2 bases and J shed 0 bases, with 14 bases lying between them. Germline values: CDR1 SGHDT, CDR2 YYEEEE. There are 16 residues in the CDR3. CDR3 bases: TGTGCCAGCAGCTTTCAACCAGGGGATATGAACACTGAAGCTTTCTTT. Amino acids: CASSFQPGDMNTEAFF.

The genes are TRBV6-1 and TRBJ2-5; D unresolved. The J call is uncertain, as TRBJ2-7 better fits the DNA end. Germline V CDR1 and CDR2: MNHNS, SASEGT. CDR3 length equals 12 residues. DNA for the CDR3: TGTGCCAGCAGTGCGAACAACTACGAGCAGTACTTC. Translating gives CASSANNYEQYF.

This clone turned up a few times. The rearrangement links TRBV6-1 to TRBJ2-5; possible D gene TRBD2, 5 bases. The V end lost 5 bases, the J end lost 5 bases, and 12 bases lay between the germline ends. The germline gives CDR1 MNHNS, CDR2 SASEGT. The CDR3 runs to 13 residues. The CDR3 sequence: CASSSRTGETQYF. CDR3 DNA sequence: TGTGCCAGCAGTTCTCGGACGGGGGAGACCCAGTACTTC.

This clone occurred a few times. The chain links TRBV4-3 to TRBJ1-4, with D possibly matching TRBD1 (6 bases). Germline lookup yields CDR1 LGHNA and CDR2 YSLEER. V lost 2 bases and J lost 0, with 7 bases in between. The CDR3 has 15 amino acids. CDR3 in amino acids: CASSQQGTTNEKLFF. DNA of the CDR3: TGCGCCAGCAGCCAACAGGGGACAACTAATGAAAAACTGTTTTTT.

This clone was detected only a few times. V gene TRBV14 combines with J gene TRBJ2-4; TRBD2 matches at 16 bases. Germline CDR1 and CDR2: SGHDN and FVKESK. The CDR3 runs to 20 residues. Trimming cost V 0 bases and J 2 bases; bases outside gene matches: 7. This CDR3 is CASSQDAGTSGRATKNIQYF. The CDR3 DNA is TGTGCCAGCAGCCAAGATGCCGGGACTAGCGGGAGGGCCACCAAAAACATTCAGTACTTC.

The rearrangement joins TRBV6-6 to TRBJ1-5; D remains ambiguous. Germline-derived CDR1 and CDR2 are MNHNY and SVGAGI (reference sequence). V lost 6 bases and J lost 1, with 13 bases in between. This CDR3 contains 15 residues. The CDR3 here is CASSLNPWSNQPQHF. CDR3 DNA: TGTGCCAGCAGCCTTAACCCTTGGAGCAATCAGCCCCAGCATTTT.